Sequencing of this TCR beta chain was carried out in a study of shared clonotypes between healthy human individuals. Study-level findings and limits: It was anticipated that sequencing depth would influence how many clonotypes donors shared. Larger estimated richness was generally seen in naive subsets than in memory subsets.

Each donor was a Caucasian adult residing in Nashville, Tennessee. A word on this clone: Its antigen remains unidentified.

The assay was immunoSEQ multiplex PCR, and TCRdb's table has in-frame clones only and misses some. The sample has about 120,000 clones; about 63% are singletons. Germline V gene lookup returns CDR1 SNHLY and CDR2 FYNNEI. V lost 6 bases, J lost 5 bases, and 12 bases stayed unmatched. CDR3 length equals 15 residues. This rearrangement joins TRBV2 to TRBJ2-7; 8 bases fit TRBD2. The source is a woman aged 25-40 years in good health. The sequenced sample consisted of memory CD8+ T cells sorted from blood. Indicated subset: CD45RO+ cells pooled with CCR7-negative TemRA cells. The CDR3 loop reads CASRDLEREFDEQYF. CDR3 nucleotide sequence: TGTGCCAGCAGAGATCTGGAGCGGGAGTTCGACGAGCAGTACTTC.